These 30 T cell receptor beta chains were sequenced from one sample in a study of blood T cell repertoires in COVID-19. Using immunoSEQ multiplex PCR, the repertoire was profiled, and TCRdb retains in-frame clones only, with some absent. The table has about 30,000 clones, roughly 90% seen once; the top ten hold less than 50%. Material: peripheral blood. These receptors were collected from a man in his sixties with active or convalescent COVID-19.

For the CDR3, the DNA is TGTGCCAGCAGCGTAGATTACGGGTATGAAGCTTTCTTT. Its protein product is CASSVDYGYEAFF. This rearrangement joins TRBV9 to TRBJ1-1; D unclear. Trimming removed 0 bases at V and 7 bases at J, with 10 bases between. The CDR3 spans 13 residues. Per germline, CDR1 SGDLS and CDR2 YYNGEE.

This chain connects TRBV10-3 to TRBJ1-2; tentative D call: TRBD1 (5 bases). V was trimmed by 7 bases and J by 7 bases, leaving 13 bases between them. Germline V gene sequence: CDR1 ENHRY, CDR2 SYGVKD. This CDR3 has 12 residues. The CDR3, as DNA: TGTGCCATCACTGCGGGGACGTTTGGCTACACCTTC. Translating it yields CAITAGTFGYTF.

This chain joins TRBV19 and TRBJ1-6; 8 bases align to TRBD1. Germline V lookup: CDR1 LNHDA, CDR2 SQIVND (reference sequence). The CDR3 runs to 15 residues. Trimming at V came to 7 bases and at J to 8 bases, leaving 10 bases not matched to a gene. CDR3 residues: CASNQRRGRDSPLHF. CDR3 nucleotides: TGTGCCAGTAATCAGCGCAGGGGGCGCGATTCACCCCTCCACTTT. Complete variable domain (other parts from reference TRBV19 and TRBJ1-6): DGGITQSPKYLFRKEGQNVTLSCEQNLNHDAMYWYRQDPGQGLRLIYYSQIVNDFQKGDIAEGYSVSREKKESFPLTVTSAQKNPTAFYLCASNQRRGRDSPLHFGNGTRLTVT.

This clone was seen once. This chain uses TRBV9 with TRBJ2-7, with 7 nucleotides matching TRBD1. The V gene end was trimmed by 3 bases and the J gene end by 1 base; junction bases not matched to a gene: 13. Germline CDR1 is SGDLS and CDR2 is YYNGEE. This CDR3 comprises 17 residues. CDR3 sequence: CASSAHRKTGTSYEQYF. The CDR3 DNA is TGTGCCAGCAGCGCACATCGTAAGACAGGGACGTCCTACGAGCAGTACTTC.

The chain recombines TRBV2 with TRBJ2-7, with 9 bases identical to TRBD1. Trimming took 7 bases from V and 1 from J; bases not matched to a gene: 5. Germline V gene data show CDR1 as SNHLY and CDR2 as FYNNEI. There are 14 residues in the CDR3. In DNA, the CDR3 is TGTGCCAGCAAGGTAGGGACAGGGTCCTACGAGCAGTACTTC. Its translation: CASKVGTGSYEQYF.

The CDR3 sequence is CASSVEGGASYEQYF. The CDR3 DNA sequence: TGTGCCAGCAGCGTAGAGGGGGGGGCCTCCTACGAGCAGTACTTC. The V and J genes are TRBV9 and TRBJ2-7, with D possibly matching TRBD2 (7 bases). This CDR3 has 15 amino acids. V lost 0 bases, J lost 0 bases, and 10 bases lay in between. Germline V gene data show CDR1 as SGDLS and CDR2 as YYNGEE.

The chain uses TRBV7-2 and TRBJ1-2; 11 positions agree with TRBD1. J gave up 4 bases and V 6 bases, and 7 bases lay outside the gene matches. Germline values: CDR1 SGHTA, CDR2 FQGNSA. The CDR3 runs to 15 residues. CDR3 bases: TGTGCCAGCAGACCCCCGGGACAGGGGGTCTATGGCTACACCTTC. Its translation is CASRPPGQGVYGYTF. Together with reference TRBV7-2 and TRBJ1-2, the CDR3 gives the full variable domain: GAGVSQSPSNKVTEKGKDVELRCDPISGHTALYWYRQSLGQGLEFLIYFQGNSAPDKSGLPSDRFSAERTGGSVSTLTIQRTQQEDSAVYLCASRPPGQGVYGYTFGSGTRLTVV.

This clone was picked up one time. The chain joins TRBV4-2 to TRBJ2-3, with 11 bases matching TRBD2. CDR1 and CDR2 from the germline V gene are LGHNA and YNFKEQ. The CDR3 is 18 residues long. V was pared by 0 bases and J by 4 bases, with 9 bases of the junction left unmatched. The CDR3 coding sequence is TGTGCCAGCAGCCAAGAAGTAGCGGGGGGGTCCCGGGCAGATACGCAGTATTTT. Amino acid sequence: CASSQEVAGGSRADTQYF.

The chain couples TRBV7-3 to TRBJ2-3; D gene unclear. This CDR3 is built from 15 residues. CDR1 is SGHTA and CDR2 is FQGTGA in the germline V gene. The V gene lost 5 bases and the J gene lost 0 bases, with 12 bases spanning the gap. The CDR3 nucleotides read TGTGCCAGCAGCCGCGGCTATTATAGCACAGATACGCAGTATTTT. Protein sequence: CASSRGYYSTDTQYF. Combining the CDR3 with reference TRBV7-3 and TRBJ2-3 gives the whole variable domain GAGVSQTPSNKVTEKGKYVELRCDPISGHTALYWYRQSLGQGPEFLIYFQGTGAADDSGLPNDRFFAVRPEGSVSTLKIQRTERGDSAVYLCASSRGYYSTDTQYFGPGTRLTVL.

V and J are TRBV20-1 and TRBJ1-4; TRBD1 might be the D (6 bases). The CDR3 extends over 14 amino acids. In germline, CDR1 is DFQATT, CDR2 SNEGSKA (reference sequence). Trimming left V 3 bases short and J 4 bases short, with 12 bases between. CDR3 region: CSASSQGLNEKLFF. CDR3 DNA: TGCAGTGCTAGTTCGCAGGGGCTTAATGAAAAACTGTTTTTT.

V is TRBV10-3 and J is TRBJ2-3; 8 bases are a match to TRBD2. The CDR3 spans 17 residues. CDR1 ENHRY and CDR2 SYGVKD come from the germline V gene. V dropped 6 bases and J dropped 0; count of bases not matched to a gene: 11. In DNA form, the CDR3 reads TGTGCCATCAGACCCCCGGGAGGGCTTACTAGCACAGATACGCAGTATTTT. Encoded protein: CAIRPPGGLTSTDTQYF.

The chain recombines TRBV27 with TRBJ2-7; TRBD1 agrees at 8 bases. CDR1 is MNHEY, CDR2 SMNVEV, per germline (reference sequence). The CDR3 sequence is 13 residues long. V shed 5 bases, J shed 5 bases, and the junction held 5 bases outside the gene matches. CDR3 residues: CASSRGTGNEQYF. The CDR3 DNA reads TGTGCCAGCAGTCGTGGGACAGGTAACGAGCAGTACTTC.

The chain recombines TRBV19 with TRBJ2-2, with 8 nucleotides matching TRBD2. The germline CDR1 and CDR2 sequences are LNHDA and SQIVND (reference sequence). CDR3 length: 14 residues. With 9 bases clipped from V and 1 base from J, the junction kept 4 bases outside the gene matches. The CDR3 DNA follows: TGTGCCAGCCGGGGGGGACAGAACACCGGGGAGCTGTTTTTT. It encodes CASRGGQNTGELFF.

The rearrangement links TRBV19 to TRBJ1-3; maybe TRBD1 (5 bases). The V gene's germline CDR1 is LNHDA and CDR2 SQIVND (reference sequence). The length of the CDR3 is 16 residues. V lost 7 bases and J lost 0, with 16 bases in between. The CDR3: CASTPWGGISGNTIYF. The CDR3, as DNA: TGTGCCAGTACCCCGTGGGGCGGGATCTCTGGAAACACCATATATTTT.

The chain links TRBV12-5 to TRBJ1-3; D ambiguous. Trimming stripped 6 bases from V and 2 bases from J, with 17 bases between. In germline, CDR1 is LGHNT, CDR2 FRNRAP. The CDR3 is 16 amino acids. DNA for the CDR3: TGTGCTAGTGGCCGGAGAGGGTTAAGCACTGGAAACACCATATATTTT. Residues: CASGRRGLSTGNTIYF.

Points on this clone: Other nucleotide sequences in the sample specify the same CDR3. The chain is built from TRBV18 and TRBJ2-1; possible D gene TRBD2, 6 bases. Germline loops: CDR1 KGHSH, CDR2 LQKENI. The CDR3 contains 16 residues. The V end lost 3 bases, the J end lost 0 bases, and 12 bases lay between the germline ends. The chain's CDR3 is CASSPPSVSSYNEQFF. CDR3 DNA: TGTGCCAGCTCACCCCCTAGCGTCAGCTCCTACAATGAGCAGTTCTTC. The full variable domain, rest sourced from reference TRBV18 and TRBJ2-1, is NAGVMQNPRHLVRRRGQEARLRCSPMKGHSHVYWYRQLPEEGLKFMVYLQKENIIDESGMPKERFSAEFPKEGPSILRIQQVVRGDSAAYFCASSPPSVSSYNEQFFGPGTRLTVL.

J is TRBJ1-5 and V is TRBV6-6, with D possibly matching TRBD1 (5 bases). CDR3 size: 14 residues. The V end was cut by 0 bases, the J end by 5 bases, with 8 bases between. The germline gives CDR1 MNHNY, CDR2 SVGAGI (reference sequence). The CDR3 nucleotides are TGTGCCAGCAGTTACTCGTGGGGGGATCAGCCCCAGCATTTT. It encodes CASSYSWGDQPQHF.

The chain is built from TRBV24-1 and TRBJ1-2, with 9 positions matching TRBD1. The CDR3 spans 15 residues. After removal of 4 bases from V and 4 bases from J, the junction contained 6 bases not matched to a gene. Germline CDR1 KGHDR, CDR2 SFDVKD. The CDR3 nucleotides read TGTGCCACCAGTGACCCCGGGACAGGGTCCTATGGCTACACCTTC. Amino acid sequence: CATSDPGTGSYGYTF.

CDR3 loop: CASSFGQSNSPLHF. The CDR3 nucleotides are TGTGCCAGCAGCTTCGGACAGTCTAATTCACCCCTCCACTTT. The rearrangement links TRBV11-3 to TRBJ1-6, with D perhaps TRBD1 (6 bases). Trimming removed 3 bases from V and 6 bases from J, with 9 bases in between. CDR1 and CDR2 from the germline V gene are SGHNT and YENEEA. The length of the CDR3 is 14 residues.

V usage is TRBV9 and J usage is TRBJ1-3; 9 nucleotides agree with TRBD1. The CDR3 totals 15 residues. V shed 3 bases, J shed 4 bases, and the junction held 5 bases outside the gene matches. From germline, CDR1 is SGDLS and CDR2 YYNGEE. The CDR3 DNA is TGTGCCAGCAGCGCACAGGGGGCGCTCGGAAACACCATATATTTT. It encodes CASSAQGALGNTIYF.

The rearrangement links TRBV9 to TRBJ2-7; 7 positions match TRBD2. Per germline, CDR1 SGDLS and CDR2 YYNGEE. Trimming took 0 bases from V and 4 from J; bases not matched to a gene: 10. This CDR3 has 16 residues. The CDR3 region has the DNA TGTGCCAGCAGCGTAGAGGGATTAGCGGGTTATTACGAGCAGTACTTC. Amino acids: CASSVEGLAGYYEQYF.

J is TRBJ1-2 and V is TRBV2, with D hard to call. The CDR3 has 14 residues. Trimming cost V 5 bases and J 8 bases, with 18 bases left between them. Germline V gene data show CDR1 as SNHLY and CDR2 as FYNNEI. CDR3 nucleotides: TGTGCCAGCAGTCTCCGGTTGACATCGGGAGGCTACACCTTC. Protein sequence: CASSLRLTSGGYTF.

V usage is TRBV5-1 and J usage is TRBJ2-1; perhaps TRBD2 as D (5 bases). This CDR3 is 16 amino acids long. V was shortened by 3 bases and J by 4 bases, with 17 bases between the two germline ends. Germline V gene lookup returns CDR1 SGHRS and CDR2 YFSETQ. The CDR3: CASSSRVLTQYNEQFF. The CDR3 DNA sequence: TGCGCCAGCAGCTCGAGGGTCCTAACCCAATACAATGAGCAGTTCTTC.

This clone was counted once. This chain connects TRBV9 to TRBJ1-4, with D uncertain. CDR1 SGDLS and CDR2 YYNGEE come from the germline V gene. The CDR3 is 14 residues long. Trimming left V 3 bases short and J 5 bases short, with 11 bases between. The CDR3 loop is CASSGEDVNEKLFF. CDR3 sequence (DNA): TGTGCCAGCAGCGGGGAGGACGTAAATGAAAAACTGTTTTTT.

V and J are TRBV6-2 or TRBV6-3 and TRBJ2-1; 8 bases map to TRBD2. Trimming removed 2 bases from V and 0 bases from J; junction bases left unmatched: 3. The CDR3 length is 16 residues. The V gene's germline CDR1 is MNHEY and CDR2 SVGEGT. The CDR3 loop reads CASSYVAGGSYNEQFF. The CDR3 DNA follows: TGTGCCAGCAGTTACGTGGCGGGAGGCTCCTACAATGAGCAGTTCTTC.

This clone was counted a single time. The chain uses TRBV28 and TRBJ1-6; D not certain. This CDR3 is 15 amino acids long. CDR1 and CDR2 (germline): MDHEN, SYDVKM. V was clipped by 7 bases and J by 0 bases, with 10 bases between them. The CDR3 nucleotides are TGTGCCAGCATCGTACGGAGCTCCTATAATTCACCCCTCCACTTT. Residues: CASIVRSSYNSPLHF.

J is TRBJ1-1 and V is TRBV20-1; D unclear. Per the germline V gene, CDR1 is DFQATT and CDR2 is SNEGSKA (reference sequence). The CDR3 length is 11 residues. With 5 bases removed from V and 1 base from J, the gap between germline ends came to 5 bases. DNA of the CDR3: TGCAGTGCTGCAGAGAACACTGAAGCTTTCTTT. It codes for CSAAENTEAFF.

The CDR3 DNA follows: TGTGCCAGCATGGTCCTGGGGCGGCGGAACACTGAAGCTTTCTTT. This encodes CASMVLGRRNTEAFF. This chain connects TRBV6-5 to TRBJ1-1, with D perhaps matching TRBD1 (5 bases). Trimming left V 7 bases short and J 1 base short, with 16 bases between. The V gene's germline CDR1 is MNHEY and CDR2 SVGAGI. This CDR3 region has 15 residues.

The chain has TRBV3-1 (or the pseudogene TRBV3-2) and TRBJ2-2, with D possibly TRBD1 on 6 matching bases. The germline gives CDR1 LGHDT, CDR2 YNNKEL (reference sequence). The CDR3 sequence is 18 residues long. V was pared by 0 bases and J by 0 bases, with 14 bases between. As DNA, the CDR3 is TGTGCCAGCAGCCAAGACATATTCGGGACACCGAACACCGGGGAGCTGTTTTTT. Protein sequence: CASSQDIFGTPNTGELFF.

The V gene is TRBV5-1, the J gene TRBJ2-5; 10 nucleotides agree with TRBD1. This CDR3 contains 14 residues. Germline V gene data show CDR1 as SGHRS and CDR2 as YFSETQ. With V trimmed by 4 bases and J by 4 bases, 4 bases remained unmatched. CDR3 coding DNA: TGCGCCAGCAGCAGGACAGGGGGTGGAGAGACCCAGTACTTC. Its translation: CASSRTGGGETQYF.